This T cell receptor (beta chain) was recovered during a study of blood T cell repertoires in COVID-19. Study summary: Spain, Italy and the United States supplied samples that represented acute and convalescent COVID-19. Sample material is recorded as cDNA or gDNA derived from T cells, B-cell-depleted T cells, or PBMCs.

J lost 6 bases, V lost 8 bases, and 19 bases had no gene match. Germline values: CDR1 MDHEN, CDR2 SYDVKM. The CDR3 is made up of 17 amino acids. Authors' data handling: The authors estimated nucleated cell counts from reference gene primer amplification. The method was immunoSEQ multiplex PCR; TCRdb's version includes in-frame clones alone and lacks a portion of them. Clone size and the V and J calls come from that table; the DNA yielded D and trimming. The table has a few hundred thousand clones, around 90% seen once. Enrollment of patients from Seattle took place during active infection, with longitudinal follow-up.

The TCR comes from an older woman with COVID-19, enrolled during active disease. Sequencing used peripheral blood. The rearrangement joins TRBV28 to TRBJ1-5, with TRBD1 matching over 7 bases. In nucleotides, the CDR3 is TGTGCCAGCCTACGCGAACACCGGGGCCAGGGGGGTCAGCCCCAGCATTTT. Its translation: CASLREHRGQGGQPQHF.